The sequence of this TCR beta chain was determined in a study of CD8+ T cells in alopecia areata. Background on the study: The drug, oral tofacitinib, was given to treated patients at 5 to 10 mg twice daily. Patients remained on tofacitinib for 6 to 18 months and then went 6 months without it. General study points: Mice gave a clearer picture of TCR sharing than patients did, possibly for HLA-related reasons.

The germline gives CDR1 ENHRY, CDR2 SYGVKD. There are 14 residues in the CDR3. With 3 bases removed from V and 7 bases from J, the gap between germline ends came to 10 bases. Extracted from the samples, RNA was reverse transcribed into cDNA to serve as the sequencing template. The data were produced by immunoSEQ multiplex PCR, yet TCRdb's version contains in-frame clones alone and is incomplete. The table lists more than 12,000 clones, 50% to 70% of them singletons. Comments on this clone: Antigen unknown.

Obtained from alopecia areata patients were lesional scalp punch biopsies along with peripheral blood. This TCR derives from a human donor with alopecia areata. Sequenced here: skin, sampled at week 0. This chain links TRBV10-3 with TRBJ1-6, with D possibly being TRBD1 (6 bases). As DNA, the CDR3 is TGTGCCATCAGTGAAGGGGGGGGCAATTCACCCCTCCACTTT. Its protein is CAISEGGGNSPLHF.